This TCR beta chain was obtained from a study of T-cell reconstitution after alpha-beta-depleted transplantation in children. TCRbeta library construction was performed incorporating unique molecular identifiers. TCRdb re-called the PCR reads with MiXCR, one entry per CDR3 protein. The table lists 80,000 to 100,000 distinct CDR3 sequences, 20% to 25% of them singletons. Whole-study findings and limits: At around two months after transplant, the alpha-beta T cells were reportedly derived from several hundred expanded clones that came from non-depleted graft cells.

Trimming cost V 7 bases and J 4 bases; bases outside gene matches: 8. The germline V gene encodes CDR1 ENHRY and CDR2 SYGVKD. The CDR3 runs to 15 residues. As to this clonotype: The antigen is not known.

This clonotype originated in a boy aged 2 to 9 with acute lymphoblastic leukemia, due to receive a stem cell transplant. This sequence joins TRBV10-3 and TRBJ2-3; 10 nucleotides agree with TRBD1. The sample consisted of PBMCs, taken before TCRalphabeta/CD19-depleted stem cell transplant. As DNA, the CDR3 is TGTGCCATCACCCGACAGGGGGCATCGGCAGATACGCAGTATTTT. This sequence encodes CAITRQGASADTQYF.